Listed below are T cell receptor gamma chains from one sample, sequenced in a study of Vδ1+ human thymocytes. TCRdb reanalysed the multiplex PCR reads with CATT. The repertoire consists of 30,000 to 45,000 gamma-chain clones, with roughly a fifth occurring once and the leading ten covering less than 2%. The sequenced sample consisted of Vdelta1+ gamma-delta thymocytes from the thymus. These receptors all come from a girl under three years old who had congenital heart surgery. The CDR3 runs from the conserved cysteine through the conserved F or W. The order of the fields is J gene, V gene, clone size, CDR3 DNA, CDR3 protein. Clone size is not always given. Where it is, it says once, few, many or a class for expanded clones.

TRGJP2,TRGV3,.,TGTGCCACCTGGGACTTTGATTGGATCAAGACGTTT,CATWDFDWIKTF
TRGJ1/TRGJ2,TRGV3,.,TGTGCCACCTGGGCCATTGGGGGGAAACTCTTT,CATWAIGGKLF
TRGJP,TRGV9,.,TGTGCCTTGTGGGAGGTGCTGATGGGCAAAAAAATCAAGGTATTT,CALWEVLMGKKIKVF
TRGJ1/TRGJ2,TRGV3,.,TGTGCCACCTGGGACAGGCCTTCGGATTATTATAAGAAACTCTTT,CATWDRPSDYYKKLF
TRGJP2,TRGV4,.,TGTGCCACCTGGGATGGATCTTATAGTAGTGATTGGATCAAGACGTTT,CATWDGSYSSDWIKTF
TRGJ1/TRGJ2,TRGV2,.,TGTGCCACCTGGGACGGGCGTCTCTTT,CATWDGRLF
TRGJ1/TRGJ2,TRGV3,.,TGTGCCACCTGGGACAGGCCTCCGCAAACTAAACTCTTT,CATWDRPPQTKLF
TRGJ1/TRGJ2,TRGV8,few,TGTGCCACCTGGGTTCCCATTTATTATAAGAAACTCTTT,CATWVPIYYKKLF
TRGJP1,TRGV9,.,TGTGCCTTGTGGTATACCACTGGTTGGTTCAAGATATTT,CALWYTTGWFKIF
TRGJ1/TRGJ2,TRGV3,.,TGTGCCACCTGGGACAGGCAGGGGGAGAAACTCTTT,CATWDRQGEKLF
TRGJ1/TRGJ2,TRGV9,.,TGTGCCTTGGGGTATAAGAAACTCTTT,CALGYKKLF
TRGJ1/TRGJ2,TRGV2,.,TGTGCCACTTTTTCTAATTATTATAAGAAACTCTTT,CATFSNYYKKLF
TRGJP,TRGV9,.,TGTGCCTTGTGGGAGGTGGAGTTGGGCAAAAAAATCAAGGTATTT,CALWEVELGKKIKVF
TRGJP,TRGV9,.,TGTGCCTTGTGGCAGACTGAGCGGGAGTTGGGCAAAAAAATCAAGGTATTT,CALWQTERELGKKIKVF
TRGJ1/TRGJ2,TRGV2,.,TGTGCCACCTGGAGCCATTATTATAAGAAACTCTTT,CATWSHYYKKLF
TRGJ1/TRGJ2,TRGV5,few,TGTGCCACCTGGGACTGCCCACTTAAGAAACTCTTT,CATWDCPLKKLF
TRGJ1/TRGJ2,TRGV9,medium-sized,TGTGCCTTGTGGGAGGTGCAGGAGAAACTCTTT,CALWEVQEKLF
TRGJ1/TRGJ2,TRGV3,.,TGTGCCACCTGGGACAAAACCCTTTATTATAAGAAACTCTTT,CATWDKTLYYKKLF
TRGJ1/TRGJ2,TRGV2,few,TGTGCCACCTGGGACGGGCCCCGGCTCAGGTATAAGAAACTCTTT,CATWDGPRLRYKKLF
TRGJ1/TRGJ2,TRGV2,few,TGTGCCACCTGGGAACACTATAAGAAACTCTTT,CATWEHYKKLF
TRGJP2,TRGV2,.,TGTGCCACCTGGGACGGCCCGAGTGATTGGATCAAGACGTTT,CATWDGPSDWIKTF
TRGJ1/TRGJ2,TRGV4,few,TGTGCCACCTGGGATGGGCGCGATTATAAGAAACTCTTT,CATWDGRDYKKLF
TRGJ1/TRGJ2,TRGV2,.,TGTGCCACCTGGGACACGCATAAGAAACTCTTT,CATWDTHKKLF
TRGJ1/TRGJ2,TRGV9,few,TGTGCCTTGTGGGAGGTAACGTATAAGAAACTCTTT,CALWEVTYKKLF
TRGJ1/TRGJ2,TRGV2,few,TGTGCCACCTGGGACGGGCCGGGTTTGGATTATTATAAGAAACTCTTT,CATWDGPGLDYYKKLF
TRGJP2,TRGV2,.,TGTGCCACCTGGGACGGAGTCCGTAGTGATTGGATCAAGACGTTT,CATWDGVRSDWIKTF
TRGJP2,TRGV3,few,TGCGCCACCTGGGACAGGCGTGGTAGTGATTGGATCAAGACGTTT,CATWDRRGSDWIKTF
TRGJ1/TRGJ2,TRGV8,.,TGTGCCACCTGGGATTCACTTCCCTATTATAAGAAACTCTTT,CATWDSLPYYKKLF